This TCR beta chain originates from a study of shared T cell receptors in the human thymus. Only in-frame clones appear in the TCRdb table, and some are missing; sequencing was by immunoSEQ multiplex PCR. The sample has 540,000 or so clones, around 82% seen once; the top ten hold approximately 0.013%. There are 15 residues in the CDR3. Trimming took 4 bases from V and 2 from J, leaving 14 bases between them. The germline V gene encodes CDR1 LGHNA and CDR2 YSLEER. This same sample was also taken into another study, of human thymus T cells. Per that paper: There appeared to be biased usage of V and J genes in thymic and blood repertoires.

The clonotype was recovered from a boy under two years old with a congenital heart defect. The sequenced material came from thymocytes. The chain joins TRBV4-3 to TRBJ1-1, with a weak D call TRBD1 (6 bases). The CDR3 loop reads CASSLRQDINTEAFF. The CDR3 DNA sequence: TGCGCCAGCAGCCTAAGACAGGACATTAACACTGAAGCTTTCTTT.